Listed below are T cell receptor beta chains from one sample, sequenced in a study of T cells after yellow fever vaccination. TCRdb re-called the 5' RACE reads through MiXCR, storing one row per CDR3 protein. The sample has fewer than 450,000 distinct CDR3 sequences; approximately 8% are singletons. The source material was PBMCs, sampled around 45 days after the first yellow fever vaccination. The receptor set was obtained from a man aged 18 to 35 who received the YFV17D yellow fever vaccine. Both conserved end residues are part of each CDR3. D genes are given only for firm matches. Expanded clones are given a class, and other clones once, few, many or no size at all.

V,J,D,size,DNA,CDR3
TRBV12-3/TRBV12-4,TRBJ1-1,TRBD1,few,TGTGCCAGCAGTTGGGGACCTAAACAGGGGGCCTGCTCGTCAGCTTTCTTT,CASSWGPKQGACSSAFF
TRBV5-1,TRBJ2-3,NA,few,TGCGCCAGCAGCTGGCGGGTGGGCAGCCGCACAGATACGCAGTATTTT,CASSWRVGSRTDTQYF
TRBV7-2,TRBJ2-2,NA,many,TGTGCCAGCAGCTTTAGGAGCGGGAACACCGGGGAGCTGTTTTTT,CASSFRSGNTGELFF
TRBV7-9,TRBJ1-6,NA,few,TGTGCCAGCAGCTTCGGCAAGAGTAATTCACCCCTCCACTTT,CASSFGKSNSPLHF
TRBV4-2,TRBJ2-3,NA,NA,TGTGCCAGCAGCCAAGAAGCAGGAAAGGAATTAGGCGCGCAGTATTTT,CASSQEAGKELGAQYF
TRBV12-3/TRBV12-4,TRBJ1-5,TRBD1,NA,TGTGCCAGCAGTTTAGTGGGACAGGGGAATCAGCCCCAGCATTTT,CASSLVGQGNQPQHF
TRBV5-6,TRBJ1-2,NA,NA,TGTGCCAGCAGCCTCCCTGGACAGCTGGGGGGCTATGGCTACACCTTC,CASSLPGQLGGYGYTF
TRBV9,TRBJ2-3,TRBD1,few,TGTGCCAGCAGCTCCTGGACAGGGACGGCAGATACGCAGTATTTT,CASSSWTGTADTQYF
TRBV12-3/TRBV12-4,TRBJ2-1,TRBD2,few,TGTGCCAGCAGATTTAGCGGGGGAGAGCAGTTCTTC,CASRFSGGEQFF
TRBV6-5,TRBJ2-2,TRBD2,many,TGTGCCAGCAGGGCGGGGGGAGGACGGCTGTTTTTT,CASRAGGGRLFF
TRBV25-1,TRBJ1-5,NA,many,TGTGCCAGCAGTGAGGACAGTGAGTATAGCAATCAGCCCCAGCATTTT,CASSEDSEYSNQPQHF
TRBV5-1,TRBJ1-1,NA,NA,TGCGCCAGCAGCTTGGGGCAGGGCACGGCTTTCTTT,CASSLGQGTAFF
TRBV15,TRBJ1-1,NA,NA,TGTGCCACCAGCACGGTTCTGAACACTGAAGCTTTCTTT,CATSTVLNTEAFF
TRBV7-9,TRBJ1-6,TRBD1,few,TGTGCCAGCAGCCCCCCGGGGACAGGGGGCAATTCACCCCTCCACTTT,CASSPPGTGGNSPLHF
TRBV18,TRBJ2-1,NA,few,TGTGCCAGCTCACCCTCAGGGTTTGAGCAGTTCTTC,CASSPSGFEQFF
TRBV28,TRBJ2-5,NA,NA,TGTGCCAGCAGAAGGACGCAAGACACCCAGTACTTC,CASRRTQDTQYF
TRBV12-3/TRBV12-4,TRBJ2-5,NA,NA,TGTGCCAGCAGTTATCTAGGTGAAGAGACCCAGTACTTC,CASSYLGEETQYF
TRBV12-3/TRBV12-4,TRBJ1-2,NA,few,TGTGCCAGCAGTTTTACTGAGACAGTGTTCTACGGCTACACCTTC,CASSFTETVFYGYTF
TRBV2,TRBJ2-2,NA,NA,TGTGCCAGCAGTGAGCTAGGGACCACCGGGGAGCTGTTTTTT,CASSELGTTGELFF
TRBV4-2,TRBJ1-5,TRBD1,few,TGTGCCAGCAGCCAGACAGGGTCCGGGCAGCCCCAGCATTTT,CASSQTGSGQPQHF
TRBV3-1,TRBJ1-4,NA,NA,TGTGCCAGCAGCCACGGGGGTGCAACTAATGAAAAACTGTTTTTT,CASSHGGATNEKLFF
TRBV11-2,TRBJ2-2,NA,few,TGTGCCAGCAGCTTAGGACAGTTAGGCACCGGGGAGCTGTTTTTT,CASSLGQLGTGELFF
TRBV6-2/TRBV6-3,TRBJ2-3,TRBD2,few,TGTGCCAGCAGTTACGATTCCCGACGACCTCCCACTAGCGGGGGCCTCACAGATACGCAGTATTTT,CASSYDSRRPPTSGGLTDTQYF
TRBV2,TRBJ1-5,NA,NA,TGTGCCAGTTGCCCGGGACCTCTTAGCAATCAGCCCCAGCATTTT,CASCPGPLSNQPQHF
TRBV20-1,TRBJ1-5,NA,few,TGCAGTGCTAGCGGCGGGTTTCAGCCCCAGCATTTT,CSASGGFQPQHF
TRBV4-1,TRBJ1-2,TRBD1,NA,TGCGCCAGCAGCTCCCCCGGACAGGGAGGCTACACCTTC,CASSSPGQGGYTF
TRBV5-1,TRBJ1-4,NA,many,TGCGCCAGCAGCTTGGAGTGGCGTAATGAAAAACTGTTTTTT,CASSLEWRNEKLFF
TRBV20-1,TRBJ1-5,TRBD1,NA,TGCAGTGCAGAAAGGGGACAGGGTCTCCCGTCGCCCCAGCATTTT,CSAERGQGLPSPQHF
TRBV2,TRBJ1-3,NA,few,TGTGCCACGGCGTCCAACTCTGGAAACACCATATATTTT,CATASNSGNTIYF
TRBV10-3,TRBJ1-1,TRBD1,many,TGTGCCATCAAGGACGGACAGGGTGGGACTGAAGCTTTCTTT,CAIKDGQGGTEAFF
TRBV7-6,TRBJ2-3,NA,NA,TGTGCCAGCAGCTTAGCGGAGGGCTCCGCCACAGATACGCAGTATTTT,CASSLAEGSATDTQYF
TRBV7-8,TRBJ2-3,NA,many,TGTGCCAGCAGCTTAGCAGGGACGGAGAGGCCTCAGTATTTT,CASSLAGTERPQYF
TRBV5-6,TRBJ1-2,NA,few,TGTGCCAGCAGCTCAACCAGGACAGACACGGCCGCCTTC,CASSSTRTDTAAF
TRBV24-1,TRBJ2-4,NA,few,TGTGCCACCGGCGAGGCGAAAAACATTCAGTACTTC,CATGEAKNIQYF
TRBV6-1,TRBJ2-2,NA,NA,TGTGCCAGCAACCCAGTCGGCTGGCCTCGGTGGGACACCGGGGAGCTGTTTTTT,CASNPVGWPRWDTGELFF
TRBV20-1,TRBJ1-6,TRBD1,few,TGCAGTGCTAGAGTCATACCGGGACAGGGGGAGTCACCCCTCCACTTT,CSARVIPGQGESPLHF
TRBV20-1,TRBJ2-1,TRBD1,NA,TGCAGTGCTAGTACTTTCTCCGGACAGGGTTACAATGAGCAGTTCTTC,CSASTFSGQGYNEQFF
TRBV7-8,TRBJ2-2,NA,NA,TGTGCCAGCGGCTTTGGGGGGCGAAACACCGGGGAGCTGTTTTTT,CASGFGGRNTGELFF
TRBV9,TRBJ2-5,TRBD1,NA,TGTGCCAGCAGCGTAACCCCTACAGGGGGACAAGAGACCCAGTACTTC,CASSVTPTGGQETQYF
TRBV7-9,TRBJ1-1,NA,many,TGTGCCAGCAGCTCGAAACAGGAATTCACTGAAGCTTTCTTT,CASSSKQEFTEAFF
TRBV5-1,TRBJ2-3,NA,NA,TGCGCCAGCAGCTTGATTGGGGGGAATACGCAGTATTTT,CASSLIGGNTQYF
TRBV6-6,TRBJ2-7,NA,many,TGTGCCAGCAGTCCGCAGGGGTCCTACGAGCAGTACTTC,CASSPQGSYEQYF
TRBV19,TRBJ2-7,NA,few,TGTGCCAGTAGTGTAGGACGGGGCTACGAGCAGTACTTC,CASSVGRGYEQYF
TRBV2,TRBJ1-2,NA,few,TGTGCCAGCAGCCCCCAGGTCTTCAGTGGCTACACCTTC,CASSPQVFSGYTF
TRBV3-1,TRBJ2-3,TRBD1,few,TGTGCCAGCAGCAACAGGGGTGCAGATACGCAGTATTTT,CASSNRGADTQYF
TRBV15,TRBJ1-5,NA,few,TGTGCCACCAGCAGAGTGGCAGGGGATCAGCCCCAGCATTTT,CATSRVAGDQPQHF
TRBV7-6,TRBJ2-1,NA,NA,TGTGCCAGCAGCTTAGAACGGGGGGCTTACAATGAGCAGTTCTTC,CASSLERGAYNEQFF
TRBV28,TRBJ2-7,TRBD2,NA,TGTGCCAGCAGTTCCCCTTTTGCGGGGGGGAGCTACGAGCAGTACTTC,CASSSPFAGGSYEQYF
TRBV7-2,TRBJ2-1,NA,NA,TGTGCCAGCAGCTTAGTTGTCCGGAATGAGCAGTTCTTC,CASSLVVRNEQFF
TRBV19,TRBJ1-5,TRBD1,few,TGTGCCAGTAATACCGGGACAGGGGGCCTTTTTCAGCCCCAGCATTTT,CASNTGTGGLFQPQHF
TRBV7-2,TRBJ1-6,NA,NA,TGTGCCAGCAGCTTATTCAGCTTGAGCTCCTATAATTCACCCCTCCACTTT,CASSLFSLSSYNSPLHF
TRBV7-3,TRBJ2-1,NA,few,TGTGCCAGCAGCTTAACGGGGAGGGACAGTAACTACAATGAGCAGTTCTTC,CASSLTGRDSNYNEQFF
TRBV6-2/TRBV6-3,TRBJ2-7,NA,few,TGTGCCAGCACAGCGACTTACAGCTCCTACGAGCAGTACTTC,CASTATYSSYEQYF
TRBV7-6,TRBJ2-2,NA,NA,TGTGCCAGCAGCGATCACCGCGGGGAGCTGTTTTTT,CASSDHRGELFF
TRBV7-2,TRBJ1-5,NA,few,TGTGCCAGCAGCTTATGGGGGGCGCATAGCAATCAGCCCCAGCATTTT,CASSLWGAHSNQPQHF
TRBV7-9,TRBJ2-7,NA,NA,TGTGCCAGCAGCTACAGCTCCTACGAGCAGTACTTC,CASSYSSYEQYF
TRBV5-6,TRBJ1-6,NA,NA,TGTGCCAGCAGCTTGGGGACTGATTCACCCCTCCACTTT,CASSLGTDSPLHF
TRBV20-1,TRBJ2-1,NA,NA,TGCAGTTCCGACTATCGCAATGAGCAGTTCTTC,CSSDYRNEQFF
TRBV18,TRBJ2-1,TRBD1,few,TGTGCCAGCTCGCCTTTACGGGCAGGGGGTAAGAATGAGCAGTTCTTC,CASSPLRAGGKNEQFF
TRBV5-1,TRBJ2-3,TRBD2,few,TGCGCCAGCAGCTTGGGTGGTAGCGGGGAGAACACAGATACGCAGTATTTT,CASSLGGSGENTDTQYF